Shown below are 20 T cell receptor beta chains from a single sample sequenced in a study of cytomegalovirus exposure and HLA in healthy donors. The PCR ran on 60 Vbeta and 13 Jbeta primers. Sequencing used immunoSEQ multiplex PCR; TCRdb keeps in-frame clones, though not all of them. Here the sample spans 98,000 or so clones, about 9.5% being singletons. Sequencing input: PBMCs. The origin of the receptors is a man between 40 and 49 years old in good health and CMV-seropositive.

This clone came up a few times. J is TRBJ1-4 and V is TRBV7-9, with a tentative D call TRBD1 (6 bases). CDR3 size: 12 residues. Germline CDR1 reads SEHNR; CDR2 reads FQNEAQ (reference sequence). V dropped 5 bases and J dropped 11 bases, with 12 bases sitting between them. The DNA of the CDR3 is TGTGCCAGCAGCCTAGGGGGGGTTAAACTGTTTTTT. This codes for CASSLGGVKLFF.

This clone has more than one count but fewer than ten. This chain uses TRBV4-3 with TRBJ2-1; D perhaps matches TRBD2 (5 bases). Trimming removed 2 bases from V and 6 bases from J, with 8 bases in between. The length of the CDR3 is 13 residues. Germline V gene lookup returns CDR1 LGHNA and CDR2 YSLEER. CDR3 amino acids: CASSQMSGNEQFF. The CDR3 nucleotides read TGCGCCAGCAGCCAAATGAGCGGCAATGAGCAGTTCTTC.

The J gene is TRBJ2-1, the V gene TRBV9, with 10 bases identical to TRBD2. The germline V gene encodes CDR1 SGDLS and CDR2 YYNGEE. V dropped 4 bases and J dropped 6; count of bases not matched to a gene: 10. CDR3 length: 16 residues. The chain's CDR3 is CASSRTSGTTFNEQFF. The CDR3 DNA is TGTGCCAGCAGCCGTACTAGCGGGACCACTTTCAATGAGCAGTTCTTC.

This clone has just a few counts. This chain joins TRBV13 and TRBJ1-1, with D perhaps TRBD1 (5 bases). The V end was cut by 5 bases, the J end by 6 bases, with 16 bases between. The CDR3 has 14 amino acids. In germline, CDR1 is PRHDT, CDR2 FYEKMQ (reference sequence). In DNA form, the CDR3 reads TGTGCCAGCAGCCAGGGACTGGTAGGCTCTGAAGCTTTCTTT. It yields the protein CASSQGLVGSEAFF.

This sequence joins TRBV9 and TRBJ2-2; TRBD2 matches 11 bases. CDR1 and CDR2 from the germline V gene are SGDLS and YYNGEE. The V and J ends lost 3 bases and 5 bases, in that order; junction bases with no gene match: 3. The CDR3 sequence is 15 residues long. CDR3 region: CASSATSGGTGELFF. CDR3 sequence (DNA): TGTGCCAGCAGCGCCACTAGCGGGGGAACCGGGGAGCTGTTTTTT.

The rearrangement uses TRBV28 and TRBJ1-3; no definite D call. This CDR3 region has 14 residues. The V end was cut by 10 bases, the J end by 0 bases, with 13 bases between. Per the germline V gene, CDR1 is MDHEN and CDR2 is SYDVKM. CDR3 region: CATMSPPSGNTIYF. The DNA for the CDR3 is TGTGCCACCATGTCCCCCCCCTCTGGAAACACCATATATTTT.

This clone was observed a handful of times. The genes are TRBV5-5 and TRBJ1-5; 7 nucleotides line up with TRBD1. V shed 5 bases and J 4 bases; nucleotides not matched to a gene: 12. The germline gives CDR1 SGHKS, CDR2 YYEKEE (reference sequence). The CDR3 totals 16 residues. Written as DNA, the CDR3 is TGTGCCAGCAGTTCAATTTACAGGGGACTGAATCAGCCCCAGCATTTT. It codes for CASSSIYRGLNQPQHF.

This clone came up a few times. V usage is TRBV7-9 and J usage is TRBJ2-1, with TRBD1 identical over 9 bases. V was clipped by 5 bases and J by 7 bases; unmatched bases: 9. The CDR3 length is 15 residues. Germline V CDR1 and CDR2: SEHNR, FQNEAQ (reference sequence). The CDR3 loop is CASSLDRGPSNEQFF. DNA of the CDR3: TGTGCCAGCAGCCTGGACAGGGGACCTTCTAATGAGCAGTTCTTC.

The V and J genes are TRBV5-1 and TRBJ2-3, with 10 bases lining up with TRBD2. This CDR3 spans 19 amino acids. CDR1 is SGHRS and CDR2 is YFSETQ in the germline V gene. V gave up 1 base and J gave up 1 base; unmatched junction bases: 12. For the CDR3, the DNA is TGCGCCAGCAGCTTGAACCAGCGGGAGGGCCTGTGGGGCACAGATACGCAGTATTTT. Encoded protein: CASSLNQREGLWGTDTQYF.

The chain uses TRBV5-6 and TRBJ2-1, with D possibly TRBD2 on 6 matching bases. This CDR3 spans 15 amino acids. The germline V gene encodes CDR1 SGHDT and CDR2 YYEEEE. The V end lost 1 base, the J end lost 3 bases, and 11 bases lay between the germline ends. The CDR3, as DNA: TGTGCCAGCAGCTTGAATGGACTACTCTACAATGAGCAGTTCTTC. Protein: CASSLNGLLYNEQFF.

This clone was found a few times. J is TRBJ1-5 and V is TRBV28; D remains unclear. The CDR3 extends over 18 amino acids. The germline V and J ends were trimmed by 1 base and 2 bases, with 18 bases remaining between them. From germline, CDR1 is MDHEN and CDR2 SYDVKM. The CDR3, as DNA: TGTGCCAGCAGTTTATTCATGGGAGTCCGTGGGGGCAATCAGCCCCAGCATTTT. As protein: CASSLFMGVRGGNQPQHF. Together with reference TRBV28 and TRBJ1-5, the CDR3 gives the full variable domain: DVKVTQSSRYLVKRTGEKVFLECVQDMDHENMFWYRQDPGLGLRLIYFSYDVKMKEKGDIPEGYSVSREKKERFSLILESASTNQTSMYLCASSLFMGVRGGNQPQHFGDGTRLSIL.

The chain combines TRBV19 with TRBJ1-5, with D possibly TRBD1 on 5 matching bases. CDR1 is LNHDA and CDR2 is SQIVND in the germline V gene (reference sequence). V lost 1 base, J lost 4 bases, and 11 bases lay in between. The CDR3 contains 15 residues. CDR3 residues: CASSIGGGTNQPQHF. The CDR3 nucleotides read TGTGCCAGTAGTATAGGGGGAGGGACGAATCAGCCCCAGCATTTT.

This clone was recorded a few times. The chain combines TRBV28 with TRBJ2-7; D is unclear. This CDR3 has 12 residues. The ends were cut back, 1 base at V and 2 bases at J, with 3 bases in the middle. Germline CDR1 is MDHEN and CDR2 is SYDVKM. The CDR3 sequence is CASSLSTYEQYF. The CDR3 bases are TGTGCCAGCAGTTTATCAACCTACGAGCAGTACTTC. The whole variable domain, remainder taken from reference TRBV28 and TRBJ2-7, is DVKVTQSSRYLVKRTGEKVFLECVQDMDHENMFWYRQDPGLGLRLIYFSYDVKMKEKGDIPEGYSVSREKKERFSLILESASTNQTSMYLCASSLSTYEQYFGPGTRLTVT.

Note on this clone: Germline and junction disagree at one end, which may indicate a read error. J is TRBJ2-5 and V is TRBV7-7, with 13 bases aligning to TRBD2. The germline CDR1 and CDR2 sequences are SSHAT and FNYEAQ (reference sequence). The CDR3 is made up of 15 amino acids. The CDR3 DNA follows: TGTGCTAGCAGCTTGGGACTAGCGGGATCGGAGACCCAGTACTTC. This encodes CASSLGLAGSETQYF.

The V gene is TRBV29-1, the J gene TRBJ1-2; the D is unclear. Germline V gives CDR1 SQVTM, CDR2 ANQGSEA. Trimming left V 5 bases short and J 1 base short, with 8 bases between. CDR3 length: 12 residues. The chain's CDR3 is CSVFSGNYGYTF. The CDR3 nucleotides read TGCAGCGTTTTCAGCGGTAACTATGGCTACACCTTC.

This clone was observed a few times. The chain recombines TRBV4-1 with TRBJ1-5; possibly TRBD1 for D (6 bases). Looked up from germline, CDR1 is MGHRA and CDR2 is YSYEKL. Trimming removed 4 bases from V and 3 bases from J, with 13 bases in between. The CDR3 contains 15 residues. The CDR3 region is CASSLLDRYNQPQHF. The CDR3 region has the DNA TGCGCCAGCAGCCTATTAGACAGGTACAATCAGCCCCAGCATTTT.

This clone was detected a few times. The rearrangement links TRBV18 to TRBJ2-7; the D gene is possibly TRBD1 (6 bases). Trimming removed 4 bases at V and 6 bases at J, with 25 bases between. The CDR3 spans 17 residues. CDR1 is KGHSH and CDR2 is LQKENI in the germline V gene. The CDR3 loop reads CASSRYNRERGNLEQYF. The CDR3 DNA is TGTGCCAGCTCACGCTACAACAGGGAAAGGGGAAACCTCGAGCAGTACTTC.

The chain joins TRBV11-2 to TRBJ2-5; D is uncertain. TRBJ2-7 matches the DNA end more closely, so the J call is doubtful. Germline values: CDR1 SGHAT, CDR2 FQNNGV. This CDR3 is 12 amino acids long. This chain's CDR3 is CASSFTAYEQYF. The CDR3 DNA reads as TGTGCCAGCAGCTTCACCGCCTACGAGCAGTACTTC.

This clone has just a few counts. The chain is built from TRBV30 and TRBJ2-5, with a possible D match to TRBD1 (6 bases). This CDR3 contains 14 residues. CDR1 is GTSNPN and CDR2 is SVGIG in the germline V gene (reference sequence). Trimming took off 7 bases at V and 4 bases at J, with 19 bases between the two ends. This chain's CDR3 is CAYTSGGLRETQYF. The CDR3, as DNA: TGTGCCTACACTTCTGGGGGCCTCCGAGAGACCCAGTACTTC.

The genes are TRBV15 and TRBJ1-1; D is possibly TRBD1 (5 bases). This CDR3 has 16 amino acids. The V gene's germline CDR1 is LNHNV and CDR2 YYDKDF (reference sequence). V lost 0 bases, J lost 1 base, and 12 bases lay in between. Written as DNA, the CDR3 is TGTGCCACCAGCAGAGACAGGGATTGGAGGAACACTGAAGCTTTCTTT. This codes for CATSRDRDWRNTEAFF.